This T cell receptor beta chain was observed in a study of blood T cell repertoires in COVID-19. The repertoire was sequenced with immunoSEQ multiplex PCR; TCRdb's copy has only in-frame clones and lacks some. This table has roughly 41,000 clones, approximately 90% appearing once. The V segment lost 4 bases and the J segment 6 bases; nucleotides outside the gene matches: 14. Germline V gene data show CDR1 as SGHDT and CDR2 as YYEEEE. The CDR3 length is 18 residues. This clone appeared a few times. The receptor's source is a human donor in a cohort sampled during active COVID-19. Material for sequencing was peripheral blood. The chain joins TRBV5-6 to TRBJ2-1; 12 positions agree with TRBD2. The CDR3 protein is CASSPRRPLAGGGNEQFF. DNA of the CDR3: TGTGCCAGCAGCCCTCGCCGCCCACTAGCGGGAGGAGGCAATGAGCAGTTCTTC.